The 11 T cell receptor beta chains presented below share a single source sample, sequenced in a study of OX40 agonist ivuxolimab in advanced cancers. Here immunoSEQ multiplex PCR was the method, and the copy in TCRdb shows in-frame clones only, minus some. The table lists tens of thousands of clones, about 90% of them singletons. Sequencing was performed on CD4+ or CD8+ T cells sorted from blood, taken in a trial of the OX40 agonist ivuxolimab. The receptors derive from an adult with an advanced solid tumor such as melanoma, head and neck, liver or kidney cancer.

The genes are TRBV7-9 and TRBJ2-7, with TRBD1 matching 7 bases. The trim removed 8 bases at V and 4 bases at J, leaving 14 bases unmatched. The CDR3 is made up of 15 amino acids. Looked up from germline, CDR1 is SEHNR and CDR2 is FQNEAQ (reference sequence). CDR3 protein: CASGPLPGTAYEQYF. The CDR3 DNA reads TGTGCCAGCGGTCCACTTCCCGGGACAGCATACGAGCAGTACTTC.

The V gene is TRBV30, the J gene TRBJ2-1; D is possibly TRBD2 (5 bases). Trimming removed 5 bases at V and 6 bases at J, with 14 bases between. CDR1 and CDR2 from the germline V gene are GTSNPN and SVGIG (reference sequence). The CDR3 is made up of 13 amino acids. The CDR3 nucleotides read TGTGCCTGGGGAGGCCTCCGGGTCAATGAGCAGTTCTTC. Translation gives CAWGGLRVNEQFF.

The chain couples TRBV30 to TRBJ2-1; unclear D gene. Per the germline V gene, CDR1 is GTSNPN and CDR2 is SVGIG (reference sequence). V was clipped by 0 bases and J by 9 bases, with 9 bases between them. The CDR3 runs to 12 residues. The CDR3, as DNA: TGTGCCTGGAGTGTACCGAGTGGTGAGCAGTTCTTC. This sequence encodes CAWSVPSGEQFF.

The gene calls are TRBV11-2 and TRBJ2-3; 7 bases map to TRBD2. The ends lost 1 base at V and 4 bases at J; junction bases unmatched: 8. Germline-derived CDR1 and CDR2 are SGHAT and FQNNGV. The CDR3 length is 16 residues. In DNA, the CDR3 is TGTGCCAGCAGCTTAGTCGGACTAGTCGAGGCAGATACGCAGTATTTT. Translated: CASSLVGLVEADTQYF.

This clone came up once. The genes are TRBV5-5 and TRBJ1-3; D is ambiguous. This CDR3 has 13 residues. Germline V lookup: CDR1 SGHKS, CDR2 YYEKEE (reference sequence). The germline V and J ends were trimmed by 2 bases and 2 bases, with 5 bases remaining between them. The CDR3 loop reads CASSLTAGNTIYF. DNA of the CDR3: TGTGCCAGCAGCTTAACTGCTGGAAACACCATATATTTT.

The rearrangement links TRBV15 to TRBJ1-1, with 8 bases aligning to TRBD1. Trimming cost V 5 bases and J 5 bases; bases outside gene matches: 10. CDR3 size: 15 residues. CDR1 is LNHNV and CDR2 is YYDKDF in the germline V gene (reference sequence). CDR3 coding DNA: TGTGCCACCAGCTCCAGGGGGCAGCCCCAGACTGAAGCTTTCTTT. It is translated as CATSSRGQPQTEAFF. Based on the CDR3 plus reference TRBV15 and TRBJ1-1, the full variable domain is DAMVIQNPRYQVTQFGKPVTLSCSQTLNHNVMYWYQQKSSQAPKLLFHYYDKDFNNEADTPDNFQSRRPNTSFCFLDIRSPGLGDTAMYLCATSSRGQPQTEAFFGQGTRLTVV.

In DNA, the CDR3 is TGTGCCAGCAGTTATCAGACCCTGGGGGGCTCGGAGCAGTTCTTC. Translation: CASSYQTLGGSEQFF. This rearrangement joins TRBV6-5 to TRBJ2-1; D possibly matches TRBD1 or TRBD2 (6 bases each). Germline V lookup: CDR1 MNHEY, CDR2 SVGAGI. This CDR3 comprises 15 residues. Trimming removed 3 bases at V and 10 bases at J, with 19 bases between.

The chain recombines TRBV9 with TRBJ1-2; D ambiguous. The CDR3 consists of 16 residues. Germline assignment: CDR1 SGDLS and CDR2 YYNGEE. V lost 6 bases and J lost 3, with 21 bases in between. In DNA form, the CDR3 reads TGTGCCAGCAATGCAGGCCAGCTTCATGGGGACTATGGCTACACCTTC. The encoded protein is CASNAGQLHGDYGYTF.

The rearrangement links TRBV18 to TRBJ2-1; D might be TRBD1 (6 bases). Trimming took 3 bases from V and 6 from J, leaving 15 bases between them. This CDR3 region has 15 residues. Per germline, CDR1 KGHSH and CDR2 LQKENI. The CDR3 region has the DNA TGTGCCAGCTCACCGGCTACAGGGCCCCCCAATGAGCAGTTCTTC. It is translated as CASSPATGPPNEQFF.

The chain links TRBV19 to TRBJ1-6; a weak D match, TRBD1 (5 bases). This CDR3 has 18 residues. From germline, CDR1 is LNHDA and CDR2 SQIVND (reference sequence). Deletions cut 3 bases from V and 2 bases from J, with 17 bases between. CDR3 sequence: CASSIGVWGFTYNSPLHF. Written as DNA, the CDR3 is TGTGCCAGTAGTATTGGCGTTTGGGGGTTCACCTATAATTCACCCCTCCACTTT.

The J gene is TRBJ1-2, the V gene TRBV15, with D perhaps matching TRBD1 (5 bases). Germline lookup yields CDR1 LNHNV and CDR2 YYDKDF (reference sequence). This CDR3 has 13 residues. Trimming left V 8 bases short and J 5 bases short, with 15 bases between. The CDR3 coding sequence is TGTGCCACCTCGCCGGGCGGGACTTATGGCTACACCTTC. Its translation: CATSPGGTYGYTF.